The table lists the clone carrying this T cell receptor (beta chain) with a few counts. Its target is not known. The PCR made use of 60 Vbeta and 13 Jbeta primers. Only in-frame clones appear in the TCRdb table, and some are missing; sequencing was by immunoSEQ multiplex PCR. Altogether about 250,000 clones are present, roughly two thirds being singletons, with the ten largest covering about 2.2%. CDR3 length: 15 residues. CDR1 is MNHEY and CDR2 is SMNVEV in the germline V gene (reference sequence). The germline V and J ends were trimmed by 4 bases and 6 bases, with 15 bases remaining between them. These data belong to a study of cytomegalovirus exposure and HLA in healthy donors. Study-level results: Within an earlier analysis, most TCR beta V segments proved productive either about 90% or about 30% of the time. In a later analysis, the majority of CMV-associated beta chains seemingly showed HLA restriction. As confirmed in vitro, three CMV-associated chains were specific for CMV antigens.

The receptor comes from a female donor in good health and CMV-seronegative. The chain has TRBV27 and TRBJ1-4; D not certain. The sequencing input was PBMCs. The CDR3 DNA reads TGTGCCAGCAGTTCCGTTCCTGGGGAGGATGAAAAACTGTTTTTT. Its translation is CASSSVPGEDEKLFF.